A single sample is the source of the 22 T cell receptor beta chains below, sequenced in a study of a mutant IDH1 vaccine in newly diagnosed glioma. Assay used: immunoSEQ multiplex PCR; TCRdb lists only in-frame clones, some missing. Of over 45,000 clones in the sample, 75% to 95% are singletons; the top ten hold roughly 2.5%. Time point indicated: baseline, week 1 (first vaccination visit). Treatment here: pre-vaccination baseline after standard-of-care therapy. The sample was PBMCs, taken from a glioma patient treated with radiotherapy, temozolomide or both. These receptors all stem from a man aged 50 to 60 with glioma.

The chain links TRBV10-3 to TRBJ2-1, with TRBD2 matching over 10 bases. The CDR3 consists of 19 residues. The J segment lost 5 bases and the V segment lost 2 bases, leaving 15 bases of the junction unmatched. Germline V gene data show CDR1 as ENHRY and CDR2 as SYGVKD. The DNA of the CDR3 is TGTGCCATCAGTGAGACATGGACTAGCGGCGAAGGCCGAAACAATGAGCAGTTCTTC. Translated, it gives CAISETWTSGEGRNNEQFF.

The rearrangement uses TRBV30 and TRBJ1-1; no clear D. This CDR3 region has 11 residues. The germline V gene encodes CDR1 GTSNPN and CDR2 SVGIG (reference sequence). Trimming took 2 bases from V and 6 from J, leaving 7 bases between them. The CDR3, as DNA: TGTGCCTGGAGTCGGGGTCCTGAAGCTTTCTTT. Amino acid sequence: CAWSRGPEAFF.

The rearrangement joins TRBV19 to TRBJ1-1; 11 nucleotides align to TRBD1. Unmatched junction bases numbered 6, after V lost 4 bases and J lost 5 bases. The CDR3 is 15 residues long. Germline CDR1 and CDR2: LNHDA and SQIVND (reference sequence). The CDR3 sequence: CASSTQGQGGTEAFF. In DNA form, the CDR3 reads TGTGCCAGTAGTACCCAGGGACAGGGGGGGACTGAAGCTTTCTTT.

The chain joins TRBV5-4 to TRBJ2-6; the D gene could be TRBD1 or TRBD2 (5 bases each). The CDR3 is 13 residues long. The germline V gene has CDR1 SGHNT and CDR2 YYREEE (reference sequence). Deletions cut 6 bases from V and 5 bases from J, with 9 bases between. The DNA for the CDR3 is TGTGCCAGCACTTGGGGGAGGGCCAACGTCCTGACTTTC. Protein: CASTWGRANVLTF. Full variable domain (rest looked up from reference TRBV5-4 and TRBJ2-6): ETGVTQSPTHLIKTRGQQVTLRCSSQSGHNTVSWYQQALGQGPQFIFQYYREEENGRGNFPPRFSGLQFPNYSSELNVNALELDDSALYLCASTWGRANVLTFGAGSRLTVL.

The chain uses TRBV6-5 and TRBJ2-2; 7 nucleotides align to TRBD1. The CDR3 length is 14 residues. V gave up 8 bases and J gave up 1 base; unmatched junction bases: 4. Germline values: CDR1 MNHEY, CDR2 SVGAGI. The CDR3 here is CASDRAVNTGELFF. The CDR3, as DNA: TGTGCCAGCGACAGGGCGGTGAACACCGGGGAGCTGTTTTTT.

The chain uses TRBV7-9 and TRBJ1-1; 8 positions match TRBD1. Germline V gene lookup returns CDR1 SEHNR and CDR2 FQNEAQ (reference sequence). The CDR3 is made up of 17 amino acids. Germline trimming cut 4 bases from V and 4 bases from J; bases unmatched to any gene: 14. For the CDR3, the DNA is TGTGCCAGCAGCTCACCCGACAGGGGCAACGAGGTCACTGAAGCTTTCTTT. Residues: CASSSPDRGNEVTEAFF. The full variable domain, with the rest looked up from reference TRBV7-9 and TRBJ1-1, is DTGVSQNPRHKITKRGQNVTFRCDPISEHNRLYWYRQTLGQGPEFLTYFQNEAQLEKSRLLSDRFSAERPKGSFSTLEIQRTEQGDSAMYLCASSSPDRGNEVTEAFFGQGTRLTVV.

A single count supports this clone. V and J are TRBV10-1 and TRBJ2-3, with D possibly being TRBD2 (6 bases). Germline CDR1 and CDR2: WNHNN and SYGVQD (reference sequence). Trimming took 4 bases from V and 2 from J, leaving 19 bases between them. The CDR3 consists of 17 residues. CDR3 nucleotides: TGCGCCAGCAGTGGATTCCGGGGACTGGCCCCCACAGATACGCAGTATTTT. This translates into CASSGFRGLAPTDTQYF.

V gene TRBV6-6 combines with J gene TRBJ1-2; no clear D. The CDR3 loop spans 11 amino acids. Trimming stripped 7 bases from V and 7 bases from J, with 10 bases between. Germline values: CDR1 MNHNY, CDR2 SVGAGI (reference sequence). The CDR3 coding sequence is TGTGCCAGCACGAGGGCACGTGGCTACACCTTC. Residues: CASTRARGYTF.

There are a few counts of this clone. In nucleotides, the CDR3 is TGTGCCAGCAGTGAACGAGCCAACTCCTACGAGCAGTACTTC. Its protein is CASSERANSYEQYF. The V and J genes are TRBV2 and TRBJ2-7, with D uncertain. Trimming took 2 bases from V and 0 from J, leaving 8 bases between them. Germline V gives CDR1 SNHLY, CDR2 FYNNEI. The CDR3 runs 14 residues.

The V call is TRBV7-6, the J call TRBJ1-1; D perhaps matches TRBD1 (6 bases). The length of the CDR3 is 15 residues. The germline V gene has CDR1 SGHVS and CDR2 FNYEAQ. Trimming cost V 4 bases and J 5 bases, with 17 bases left between them. CDR3 amino acids: CASSSKSGGRTEAFF. The CDR3 nucleotides read TGTGCCAGCAGCTCAAAATCCGGGGGGCGAACTGAAGCTTTCTTT.

This rearrangement joins TRBV1 to TRBJ2-5; the table names TRBD2, a call not compared with the DNA. TRBV1 is a documented pseudogene. The CDR3 loop spans 18 amino acids. This CDR3 is CTSSQSRRHWRYQETQYF. CDR3 nucleotides: TGCACCAGCAGCCAATCCCGGCGGCACTGGCGGTACCAAGAGACCCAGTACTTC.

This chain joins TRBV30 and TRBJ2-6; 12 bases match TRBD1. The CDR3 is made up of 17 amino acids. With 7 bases clipped from V and 3 bases from J, the junction kept 10 bases outside the gene matches. The germline gives CDR1 GTSNPN, CDR2 SVGIG (reference sequence). The CDR3 loop is CASHRDRGRRGANVLTF. CDR3 in DNA: TGTGCCTCCCACCGGGACAGGGGGCGCCGTGGGGCCAACGTCCTGACTTTC. Supplemented by reference TRBV30 and TRBJ2-6, the full variable domain reads SQTIHQWPATLVQPVGSPLSLECTVEGTSNPNLYWYRQAAGRGLQLLFYSVGIGQISSEVPQNLSASRPQDRQFILSSKKLLLSDSGFYLCASHRDRGRRGANVLTFGAGSRLTVL.

The rearrangement links TRBV10-3 to TRBJ1-1; 12 nucleotides agree with TRBD1. The junction had 12 bases not matched to a gene; V was cut back by 6 bases and J by 4 bases. The CDR3 consists of 17 residues. Looked up from germline, CDR1 is ENHRY and CDR2 is SYGVKD. CDR3 sequence (DNA): TGTGCCATCAGGGAGCCCGGGACAGGGGGCGTCGGCACTGAAGCTTTCTTT. Translating it yields CAIREPGTGGVGTEAFF.

V gene TRBV6-6 combines with J gene TRBJ2-1; the D gene is possibly TRBD1 (5 bases). V dropped 2 bases and J dropped 16 bases, with 18 bases sitting between them. The germline V gene has CDR1 MNHNY and CDR2 SVGAGI (reference sequence). The CDR3 extends over 13 amino acids. CDR3 coding DNA: TGTGCCAGCAGTTACATAGGCCAGGGTTTTGTCTTCTTC. Amino acids: CASSYIGQGFVFF.

In its sample, this clone was seen once. The chain is built from TRBV7-2 and TRBJ2-1; D is unclear. The CDR3 spans 13 residues. V was pared by 0 bases and J by 9 bases, with 9 bases between. CDR1 is SGHTA, CDR2 FQGNSA, per germline. This chain's CDR3 is CASSLARVSEQFF. CDR3 nucleotides: TGTGCCAGCAGCTTAGCGCGAGTCTCTGAGCAGTTCTTC.

This chain connects TRBV5-5 to TRBJ1-1; no clear D. The CDR3 runs to 15 residues. Trimming stripped 0 bases from V and 5 bases from J, with 14 bases between. Germline CDR1 reads SGHKS; CDR2 reads YYEKEE (reference sequence). DNA of the CDR3: TGTGCCAGCAGCTTGGGTGTTGTGGTGGGTACTGAAGCTTTCTTT. Amino acid sequence: CASSLGVVVGTEAFF.

The chain uses TRBV29-1 and TRBJ2-5; 7 positions agree with TRBD2. Germline-derived CDR1 and CDR2 are SQVTM and ANQGSEA. Trimming at V came to 6 bases and at J to 3 bases, leaving 4 bases not matched to a gene. The CDR3 sequence is 12 residues long. CDR3 nucleotides: TGCAGCGTGACGGCGGGAGAAGAGACCCAGTACTTC. Its translation: CSVTAGEETQYF.

The chain uses TRBV11-2 and TRBJ2-5; D assignment may be TRBD1 or TRBD2 (5 bases each). The CDR3 has 13 amino acids. Germline assignment: CDR1 SGHAT and CDR2 FQNNGV. V shed 3 bases and J shed 3 bases, with 8 bases lying between them. CDR3 coding DNA: TGTGCCAGCAGCTTTGGGGGTAAAGAGACCCAGTACTTC. Protein: CASSFGGKETQYF.

This chain uses TRBV9 with TRBJ1-6; maybe TRBD1 (5 bases). Deletions cut 1 base from V and 7 bases from J, with 15 bases between. CDR1 is SGDLS, CDR2 YYNGEE, per germline. The CDR3 has 16 residues. The CDR3 sequence is CASSVRGVSTNSPLHF. For the CDR3, the DNA is TGTGCCAGCAGCGTACGAGGGGTCAGTACGAATTCACCCCTCCACTTT.

V usage is TRBV9 and J usage is TRBJ1-2; D is possibly TRBD1 (6 bases). The germline CDR1 and CDR2 sequences are SGDLS and YYNGEE. This CDR3 is built from 16 residues. V dropped 2 bases and J dropped 4 bases, with 18 bases sitting between them. The CDR3 region has the DNA TGTGCCAGCAGCGTGGGGGCTGGGTTTGGTTCCTATGGCTACACCTTC. Protein product: CASSVGAGFGSYGYTF.

CDR3 nucleotides: TGCGCCAGCAGCTTGGGGGTAGGGGGCGCAAGGAATGAGCAGTTCTTC. Its protein is CASSLGVGGARNEQFF. This chain uses TRBV5-1 with TRBJ2-1; 7 bases fit TRBD1. The CDR3 length is 16 residues. Looked up from germline, CDR1 is SGHRS and CDR2 is YFSETQ. Losses at the gene ends were 0 bases for V and 7 bases for J; bases not matched to a gene: 10.

The V gene is TRBV7-2, the J gene TRBJ2-1; D gene ambiguous. CDR1 SGHTA and CDR2 FQGNSA come from the germline V gene. The CDR3 totals 15 residues. The ends were cut back, 4 bases at V and 2 bases at J, with 12 bases in the middle. In DNA, the CDR3 is TGTGCCAGCAGCTCCAACGTTGCCGCCTACAATGAGCAGTTCTTC. As protein: CASSSNVAAYNEQFF.